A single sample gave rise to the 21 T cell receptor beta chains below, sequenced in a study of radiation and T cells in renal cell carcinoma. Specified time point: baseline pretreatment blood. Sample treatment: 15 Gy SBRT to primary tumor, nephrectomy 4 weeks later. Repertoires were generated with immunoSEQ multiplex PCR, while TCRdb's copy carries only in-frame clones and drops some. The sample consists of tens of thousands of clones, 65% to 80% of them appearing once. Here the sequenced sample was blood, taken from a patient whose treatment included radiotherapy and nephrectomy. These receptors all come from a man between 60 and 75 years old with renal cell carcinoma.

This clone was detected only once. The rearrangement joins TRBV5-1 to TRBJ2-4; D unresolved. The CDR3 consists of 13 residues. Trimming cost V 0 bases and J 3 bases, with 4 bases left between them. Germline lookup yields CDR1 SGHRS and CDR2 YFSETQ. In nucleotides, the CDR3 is TGCGCCAGCAGCTTGGAGGACAAAAACATTCAGTACTTC. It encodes CASSLEDKNIQYF.

CDR3 coding DNA: TGTGCCAGCTCACTTGGACAGAACAATGAGCAGTTCTTC. Translation gives CASSLGQNNEQFF. The chain has TRBV18 and TRBJ2-1; D is perhaps TRBD1 (6 bases). V was trimmed by 4 bases and J by 5 bases, leaving 9 bases between them. The CDR3 runs 13 residues. The germline V gene has CDR1 KGHSH and CDR2 LQKENI.

Written as DNA, the CDR3 is TGTGCCAGCAGCTTAAGTGGGGCGGGGCCTGATACGCAGTATTTT. Protein: CASSLSGAGPDTQYF. The chain employs TRBV7-9 and TRBJ2-3; D may be TRBD2 (6 bases). V lost 2 bases, J lost 6 bases, and 15 bases lay in between. This CDR3 region has 15 residues. Germline-derived CDR1 and CDR2 are SEHNR and FQNEAQ (reference sequence).

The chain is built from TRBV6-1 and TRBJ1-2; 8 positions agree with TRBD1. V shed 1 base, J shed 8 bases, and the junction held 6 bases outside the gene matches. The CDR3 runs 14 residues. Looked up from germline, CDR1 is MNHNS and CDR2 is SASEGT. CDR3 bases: TGTGCCAGCAGTGAAGGAGGACAGGGTAGGGGCTACACCTTC. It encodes CASSEGGQGRGYTF.

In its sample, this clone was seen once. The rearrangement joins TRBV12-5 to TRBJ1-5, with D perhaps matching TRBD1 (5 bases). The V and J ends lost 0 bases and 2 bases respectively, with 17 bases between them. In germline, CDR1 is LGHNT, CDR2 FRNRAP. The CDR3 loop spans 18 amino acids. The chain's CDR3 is CASGLVQLGLRGNQPQHF. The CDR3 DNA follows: TGTGCTAGTGGTTTGGTACAGTTGGGGCTTCGGGGCAATCAGCCCCAGCATTTT.

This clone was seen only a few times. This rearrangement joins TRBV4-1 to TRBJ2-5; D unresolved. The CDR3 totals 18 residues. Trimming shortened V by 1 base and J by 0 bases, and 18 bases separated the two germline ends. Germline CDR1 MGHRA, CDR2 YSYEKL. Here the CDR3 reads CASSQGRLHSANQETQYF. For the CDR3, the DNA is TGCGCCAGCAGCCAAGGTAGGCTGCACAGCGCCAACCAAGAGACCCAGTACTTC.

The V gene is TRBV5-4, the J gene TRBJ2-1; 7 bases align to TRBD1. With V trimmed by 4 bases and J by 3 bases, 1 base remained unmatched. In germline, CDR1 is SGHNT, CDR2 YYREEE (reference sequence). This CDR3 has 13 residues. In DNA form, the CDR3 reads TGTGCCAGCAGCAGGGACAGCTACAATGAGCAGTTCTTC. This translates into CASSRDSYNEQFF.

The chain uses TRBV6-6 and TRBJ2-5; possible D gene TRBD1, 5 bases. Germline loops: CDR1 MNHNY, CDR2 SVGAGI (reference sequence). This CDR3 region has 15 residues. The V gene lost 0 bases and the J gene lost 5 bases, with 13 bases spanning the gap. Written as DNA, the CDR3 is TGTGCCAGCAGTTACTCGGCAGGGTTCTTGGAGACCCAGTACTTC. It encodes CASSYSAGFLETQYF.

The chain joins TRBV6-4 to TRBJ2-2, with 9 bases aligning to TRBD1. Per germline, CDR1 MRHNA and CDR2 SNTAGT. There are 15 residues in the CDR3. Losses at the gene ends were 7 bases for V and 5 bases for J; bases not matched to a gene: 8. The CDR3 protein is CASTADRGGTGELFF. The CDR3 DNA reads TGTGCCAGCACCGCGGACAGGGGAGGGACCGGGGAGCTGTTTTTT.

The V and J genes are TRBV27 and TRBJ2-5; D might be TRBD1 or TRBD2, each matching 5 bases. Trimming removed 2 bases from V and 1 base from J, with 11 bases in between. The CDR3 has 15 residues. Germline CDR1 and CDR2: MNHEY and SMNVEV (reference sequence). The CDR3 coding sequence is TGTGCCAGCAGTTTAATCGTCGGGGCCCAAGAGACCCAGTACTTC. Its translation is CASSLIVGAQETQYF.

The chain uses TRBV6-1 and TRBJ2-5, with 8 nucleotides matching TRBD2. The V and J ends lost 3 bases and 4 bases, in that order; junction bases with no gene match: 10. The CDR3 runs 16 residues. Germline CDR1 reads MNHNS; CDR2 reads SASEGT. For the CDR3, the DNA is TGTGCCAGCAGTGATGGGAGGGGACTAGGGGGAGAGACCCAGTACTTC. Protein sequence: CASSDGRGLGGETQYF.

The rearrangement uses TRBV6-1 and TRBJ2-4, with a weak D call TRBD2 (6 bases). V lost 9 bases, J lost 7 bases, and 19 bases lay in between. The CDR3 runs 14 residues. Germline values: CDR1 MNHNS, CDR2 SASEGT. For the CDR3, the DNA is TGTGCCAGTTCGGACCACAACCGGGGGAACATTCAGTACTTC. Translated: CASSDHNRGNIQYF.

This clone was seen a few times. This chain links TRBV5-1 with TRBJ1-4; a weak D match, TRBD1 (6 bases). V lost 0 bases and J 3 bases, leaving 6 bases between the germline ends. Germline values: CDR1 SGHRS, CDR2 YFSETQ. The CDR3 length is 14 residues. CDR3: CASSLGQANEKLFF. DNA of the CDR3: TGCGCCAGCAGCTTGGGACAGGCTAATGAAAAACTGTTTTTT.

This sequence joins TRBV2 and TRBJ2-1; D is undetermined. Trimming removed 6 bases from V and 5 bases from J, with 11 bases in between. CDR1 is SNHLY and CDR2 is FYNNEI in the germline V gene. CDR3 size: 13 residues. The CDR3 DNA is TGTGCCAGCAGGCCCCTACCTGACAATGAGCAGTTCTTC. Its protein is CASRPLPDNEQFF.

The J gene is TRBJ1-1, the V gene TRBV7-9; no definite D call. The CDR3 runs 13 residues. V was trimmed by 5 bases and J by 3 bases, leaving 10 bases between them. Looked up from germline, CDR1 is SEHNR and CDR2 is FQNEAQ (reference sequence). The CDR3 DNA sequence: TGTGCCAGCAGCGCCTCCTCGGACACTGAAGCTTTCTTT. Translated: CASSASSDTEAFF.

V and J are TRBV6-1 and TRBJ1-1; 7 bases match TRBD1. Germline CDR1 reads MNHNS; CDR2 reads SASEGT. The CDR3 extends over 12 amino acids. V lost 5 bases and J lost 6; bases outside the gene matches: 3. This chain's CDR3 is CASSRGGPEAFF. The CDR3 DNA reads TGTGCCAGCAGTAGAGGGGGCCCTGAAGCTTTCTTT.

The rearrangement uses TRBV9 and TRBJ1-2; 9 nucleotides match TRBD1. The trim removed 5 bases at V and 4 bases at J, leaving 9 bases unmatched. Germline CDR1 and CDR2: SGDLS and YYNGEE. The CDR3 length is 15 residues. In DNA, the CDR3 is TGTGCCAGCAGTACACAGGGGGCATCGGGCTATGGCTACACCTTC. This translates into CASSTQGASGYGYTF.

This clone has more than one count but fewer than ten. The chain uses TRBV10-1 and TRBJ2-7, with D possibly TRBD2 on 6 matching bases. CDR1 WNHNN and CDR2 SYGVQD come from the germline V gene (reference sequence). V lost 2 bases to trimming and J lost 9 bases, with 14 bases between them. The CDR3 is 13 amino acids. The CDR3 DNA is TGCGCCAGCAGTGAGACTAGCATAAGCGGGCAGTACTTC. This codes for CASSETSISGQYF.

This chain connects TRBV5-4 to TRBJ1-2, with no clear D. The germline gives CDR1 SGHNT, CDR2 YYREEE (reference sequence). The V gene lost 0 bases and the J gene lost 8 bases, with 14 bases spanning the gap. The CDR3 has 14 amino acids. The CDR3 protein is CASSLATARRGYTF. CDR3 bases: TGTGCCAGCAGCTTGGCCACAGCTCGTCGAGGCTACACCTTC. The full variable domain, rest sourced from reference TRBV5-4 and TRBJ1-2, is ETGVTQSPTHLIKTRGQQVTLRCSSQSGHNTVSWYQQALGQGPQFIFQYYREEENGRGNFPPRFSGLQFPNYSSELNVNALELDDSALYLCASSLATARRGYTFGSGTRLTVV.

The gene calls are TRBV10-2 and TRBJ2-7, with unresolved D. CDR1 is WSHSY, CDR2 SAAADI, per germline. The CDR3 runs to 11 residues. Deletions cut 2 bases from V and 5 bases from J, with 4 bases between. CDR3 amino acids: CASSERDEQYF. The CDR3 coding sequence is TGCGCCAGCAGTGAGAGGGACGAGCAGTACTTC.

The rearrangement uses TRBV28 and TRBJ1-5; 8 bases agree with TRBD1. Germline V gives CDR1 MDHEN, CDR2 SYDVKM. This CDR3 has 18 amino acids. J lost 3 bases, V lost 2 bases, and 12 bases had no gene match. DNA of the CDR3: TGTGCCAGCAGTTTACTTGTCGGTGGACAGGGCGTCAATCAGCCCCAGCATTTT. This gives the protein CASSLLVGGQGVNQPQHF.